A selection of T cell receptor beta chains follows, all from one sample in a study of metastatic and nonmetastatic thyroid tumors. MiXCR was used by TCRdb to re-call the PCR reads. Found here are 40,000 to 50,000 clones, roughly 4% of them singletons; the top ten hold over 8%. Specimen: blood. Receptors were obtained from a female donor with papillary thyroid cancer or a benign thyroid nodule (not recorded which). Some clones in this sample may be carry-over from other donors' samples. Both conserved end residues are part of each CDR3. D genes are given only for firm matches.

-	TRBV6-2/TRBV6-3	CASRTDGTYEQNF
TRBD2	TRBV5-1	CASSSDRAWTSGVQSSYEQYF
-	TRBV3-1	CASSQRQGTDTQYF
TRBD2	TRBV6-1	CASSGSTSLNEQFF
-	TRBV18	CASHPDSGTGELFF
-	TRBV5-1	CASSFGSAYGYTF
-	TRBV6-1	CASSEPSGLDEQFF
-	TRBV7-6	CASSLLFAGWATGELFF
-	TRBV4-2	CASILGNEQFF
-	TRBV28	CATENVAYEQYF
-	TRBV12-3/TRBV12-4	CASSPRLNTEACF
-	TRBV28	CASSFPTRTQNSPLHF
-	TRBV27	CASSLSTDPTLYGYTF
-	TRBV10-3	CAISGESREIGYGYTF
-	TRBV5-1	CASSLVGSSYNEQFF
-	TRBV2	CASKTGHVGNSPLHF
-	TRBV12-3/TRBV12-4	CASRRTPGHFNTEAFF
-	TRBV6-4	CASSDPPRQDLEQYF
-	TRBV19	CASSMDQRRVSIRETQYF
-	TRBV7-9	CASSDSGPYEQYF
TRBD2	TRBV6-1	CASNDSTSGSWSQYF
-	TRBV20-1	CSANLAYEQYF
-	TRBV30	CAWSIGTGSSYGQYF
TRBD2	TRBV12-3/TRBV12-4	CASSLASGRTDTQYF
TRBD1	TRBV5-8	CASSFKTGISYEQYF
-	TRBV30	CAWTGKGWETQYF
-	TRBV30	CAWSDYSSYNEQFF
TRBD2	TRBV30	CAGTRGRSTDTQYF
TRBD1	TRBV5-8	CASNSGTECYNEQFF
-	TRBV12-3/TRBV12-4	CASSRPGGELHF
TRBD2	TRBV9	CASSVSWGGGNEQFF
-	TRBV25-1	CASSEYGGPSAGTDTQYF
TRBD2	TRBV11-3	CASSGMGLAGPSSYNEQFF
TRBD1	TRBV6-2/TRBV6-3	CASIRDRQGDYEQYF
TRBD1	TRBV7-6	CASSTGGYNSPLHF
-	TRBV2	CASSEDTGGRTYNEQFF
TRBD2	TRBV7-8	CASSLASSGSGGDTQYF
TRBD1	TRBV3-1	CASSQGQGARNQPQHF
-	TRBV7-9	CASSYRRGWEKLFF
-	TRBV12-3/TRBV12-4	CASSFQGWTEAFF
TRBD1	TRBV6-4	CASTDDRGPSKEQFF
TRBD2	TRBV7-9	CASSFSLTSGSNEQFF
TRBD2	TRBV7-8	CASSSLAGSFTGELFF
TRBD1	TRBV6-2/TRBV6-3	CASIQGAHTEAFF
-	TRBV12-5	CASALGGGEDTQYF